This T cell receptor beta chain was obtained from a study of cytomegalovirus exposure and HLA in healthy donors. As for the study in general: The roughly 110 validation repertoires were produced on the same platform as the 550 to 750 repertoires of the first cohort. This was reported in a later analysis. Findings and limits, study-wide: High specificity and sensitivity for cytomegalovirus status were reported for the classifier. The study flagged about 160 TCR beta chains as cytomegalovirus-associated. A subsequent analysis found that TCR clusters from the first cohort also tended to co-occur in the roughly 120 validation repertoires, with approximately 95% of cluster scores above 0.

Comment on this clone: Its antigen is undetermined.

CDR1 and CDR2 (germline): GTSNPN, SVGIG (reference sequence). The CDR3 spans 14 residues. V was shortened by 2 bases and J by 5 bases, with 15 bases between the two germline ends. Assay: immunoSEQ multiplex PCR; the TCRdb copy retains only in-frame clones and omits some. The table has around 160,000 clones, 91% seen once. The clonotype comes from a woman aged 18-30 years in good health and CMV-seropositive. Specimen: PBMCs. V usage is TRBV30 and J usage is TRBJ1-1, with D perhaps matching TRBD1 (6 bases). CDR3 amino acids: CAWSPGHSGTEAFF. CDR3 nucleotide sequence: TGTGCCTGGAGTCCGGGACACTCAGGGACTGAAGCTTTCTTT.